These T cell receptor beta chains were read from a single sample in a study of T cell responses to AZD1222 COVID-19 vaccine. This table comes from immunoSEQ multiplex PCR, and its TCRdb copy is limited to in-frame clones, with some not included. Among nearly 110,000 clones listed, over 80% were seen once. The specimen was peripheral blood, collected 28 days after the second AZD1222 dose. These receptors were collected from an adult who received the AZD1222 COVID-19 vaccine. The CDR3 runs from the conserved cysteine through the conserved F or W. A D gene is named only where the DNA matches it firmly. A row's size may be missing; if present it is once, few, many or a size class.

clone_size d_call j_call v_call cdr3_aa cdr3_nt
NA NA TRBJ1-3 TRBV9 CASSVDTGSGNTIYF TGTGCCAGCAGCGTAGATACAGGCTCTGGAAACACCATATATTTT
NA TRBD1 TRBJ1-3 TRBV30 CAWSNGQAGGNTIYF TGTGCCTGGAGCAATGGACAGGCTGGGGGAAACACCATATATTTT
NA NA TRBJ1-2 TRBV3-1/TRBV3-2 CASSPQRGTYGYTF TGTGCCAGCAGCCCACAGAGAGGGACCTATGGCTACACCTTC
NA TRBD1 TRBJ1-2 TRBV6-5 CASSLWTGGYGYTF TGTGCCAGCAGTCTCTGGACAGGGGGCTATGGCTACACCTTC
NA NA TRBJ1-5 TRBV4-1 CASSQEGTGGFYSNQPQHF TGCGCCAGCAGCCAGGAAGGGACGGGAGGATTTTATAGCAATCAGCCCCAGCATTTT
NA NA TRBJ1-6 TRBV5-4 CASSLARRGTTHSPLHF TGTGCCAGCAGCTTGGCGCGGAGGGGTACGACCCATTCACCCCTCCACTTT
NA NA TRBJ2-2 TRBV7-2 CASSLVGSAGELFF TGTGCCAGCAGCCTAGTCGGATCTGCTGGGGAGCTGTTTTTT
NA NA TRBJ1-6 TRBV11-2 CASSLSGTDNSPLHF TGTGCCAGCAGCTTAAGTGGTACTGATAATTCACCCCTCCACTTT
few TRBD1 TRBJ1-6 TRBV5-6 CASSYRTGISPLHF TGTGCCAGCAGCTATAGGACAGGGATATCACCCCTCCACTTT
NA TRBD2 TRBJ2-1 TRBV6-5 CASKTSGNYNEQFF TGTGCCAGCAAGACTAGCGGGAATTACAATGAGCAGTTCTTC
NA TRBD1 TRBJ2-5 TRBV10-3 CASSTGESETQYF TGTGCCTCCTCGACAGGGGAGTCAGAGACCCAGTACTTC
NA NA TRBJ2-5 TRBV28 CASSPRGHPLETQYF TGTGCCAGCAGTCCCCGGGGCCACCCACTAGAGACCCAGTACTTC
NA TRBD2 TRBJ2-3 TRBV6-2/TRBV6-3 CASSYGEGPTQYF TGTGCCAGCAGTTACGGGGAGGGACCCACGCAGTATTTT
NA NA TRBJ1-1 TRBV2 CASSSRDTEAFF TGTGCCAGCAGTTCCCGGGACACTGAAGCTTTCTTT
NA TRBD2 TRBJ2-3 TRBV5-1 CASSLRTSGGDTQYF TGCGCCAGCAGCTTAAGGACTAGCGGGGGTGATACGCAGTATTTT
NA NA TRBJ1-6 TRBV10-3 CAISDPLLGNSPLHF TGTGCCATCAGTGACCCGCTTTTAGGTAATTCACCCCTCCACTTT
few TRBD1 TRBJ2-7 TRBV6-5 CASSFRQGYRNEQYF TGTGCCAGCAGTTTTCGACAGGGTTATAGGAACGAGCAGTACTTC
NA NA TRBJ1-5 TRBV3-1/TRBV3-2 CASSQLGQPQHF TGTGCCAGCAGCCAATTAGGACAGCCCCAGCATTTT
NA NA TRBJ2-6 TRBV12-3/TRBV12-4 CASRVAGANVLTF TGTGCCAGCAGAGTCGCTGGGGCCAACGTCCTGACTTTC
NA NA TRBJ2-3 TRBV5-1 CASSSSRVSPDTQYF TGCGCCAGCAGCTCATCCAGGGTCAGTCCAGATACGCAGTATTTT
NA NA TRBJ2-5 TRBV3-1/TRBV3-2 CASSHLQQETQYF TGTGCCAGCAGCCACTTACAGCAAGAGACCCAGTACTTC
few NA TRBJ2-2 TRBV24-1 CATSVGTDTGELFF TGTGCCACCAGTGTTGGGACGGACACCGGGGAGCTGTTTTTT
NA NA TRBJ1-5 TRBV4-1 CASSLIITNNQPQHF TGCGCCAGCAGCCTTATCATTACAAACAATCAGCCCCAGCATTTT
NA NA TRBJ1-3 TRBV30 CAWSKQAGNTIYF TGTGCCTGGAGTAAACAGGCTGGAAACACCATATATTTT
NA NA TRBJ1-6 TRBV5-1 CASSPFLRDGNSPLHF TGCGCCAGCAGCCCCTTCCTCAGGGATGGTAATTCACCCCTCCACTTT
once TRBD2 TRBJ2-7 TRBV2 CASRASGQSYEQYF TGTGCCTCCAGGGCTAGCGGGCAATCCTACGAGCAGTACTTC
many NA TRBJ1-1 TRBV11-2 CASSPTGVYTEAFF TGTGCCAGCAGCCCAACAGGAGTGTACACTGAAGCTTTCTTT
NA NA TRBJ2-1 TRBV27 CASSLSRRRGMDEQFF TGTGCCAGCAGTTTATCCCGGAGACGGGGGATGGATGAGCAGTTCTTC
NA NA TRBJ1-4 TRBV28 CASSQGIEKLFF TGTGCCAGCAGCCAGGGAATTGAAAAACTGTTTTTT
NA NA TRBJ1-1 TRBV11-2 CASSLGRGNTEAFF TGTGCCAGCAGCTTAGGGAGGGGGAACACTGAAGCTTTCTTT
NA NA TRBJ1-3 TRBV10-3 CAVSSSGGNTIYF TGTGCCGTCAGCTCGTCCGGTGGAAACACCATATATTTT
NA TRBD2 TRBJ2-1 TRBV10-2 CASSASGWRNEQFF TGCGCCAGCAGCGCTAGCGGGTGGAGGAATGAGCAGTTCTTC
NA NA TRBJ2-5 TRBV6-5 CASSSLGRLQETQYF TGTGCCAGCAGTTCACTAGGACGGCTTCAAGAGACCCAGTACTTC
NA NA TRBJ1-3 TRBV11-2 CASSYTSQTGNTIYF TGTGCCAGCAGTTATACCTCACAGACTGGAAACACCATATATTTT
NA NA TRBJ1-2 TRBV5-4 CASSLTRTQPQVYTF TGTGCCAGCAGCTTGACCCGCACGCAGCCCCAAGTCTACACCTTC
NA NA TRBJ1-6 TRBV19 CASSNGGGSGSPLHF TGTGCCAGTAGTAATGGAGGGGGTAGCGGTTCACCCCTCCACTTT
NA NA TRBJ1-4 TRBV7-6 CASSPQTSPNEKLFF TGTGCCAGCAGCCCTCAGACAAGTCCTAATGAAAAACTGTTTTTT
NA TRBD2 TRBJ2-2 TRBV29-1 CSVEAWDGLGSGVTGELFF TGCAGCGTTGAAGCCTGGGACGGCCTAGGGAGCGGGGTCACCGGGGAGCTGTTTTTT
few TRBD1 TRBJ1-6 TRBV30 CAWNIAGTGPRIGGSPLHF TGTGCCTGGAATATCGCGGGGACAGGGCCTAGAATCGGCGGTTCACCCCTCCACTTT
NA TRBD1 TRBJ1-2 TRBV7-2 CASSLQQGIYGYTF TGTGCCAGCAGCTTGCAACAGGGGATCTATGGCTACACCTTC
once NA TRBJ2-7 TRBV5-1 CASSLEGPPDEQYF TGCGCCAGCAGCTTGGAAGGACCGCCCGACGAGCAGTACTTC
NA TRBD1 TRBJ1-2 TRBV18 CASSLGQGDYGYTF TGTGCCAGCTCCCTTGGACAGGGGGACTATGGCTACACCTTC
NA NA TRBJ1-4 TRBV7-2 CASSLDPGAGEKLFF TGTGCCAGCAGCTTAGATCCGGGGGCCGGAGAAAAACTGTTTTTT
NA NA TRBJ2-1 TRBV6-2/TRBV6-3 CASSLLDGGPSSYNEQFF TGTGCCAGCAGTCTACTAGACGGGGGGCCTAGCTCCTACAATGAGCAGTTCTTC
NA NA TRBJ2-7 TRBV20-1 CSARHGNEQYF TGCAGTGCTAGGCACGGGAACGAGCAGTACTTC
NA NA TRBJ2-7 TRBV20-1 CSASLAGSYEQYF TGCAGTGCTAGTTTAGCAGGGTCCTACGAGCAGTACTTC
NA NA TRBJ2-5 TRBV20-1 CSARLQETQYF TGCAGTGCTAGACTGCAAGAGACCCAGTACTTC
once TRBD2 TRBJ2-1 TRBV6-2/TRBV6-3 CASSRTSGRWNEQFF TGTGCCAGCAGTCGGACTAGCGGGAGGTGGAATGAGCAGTTCTTC
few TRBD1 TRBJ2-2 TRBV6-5 CASRNDRGARELFF TGTGCCAGCAGGAACGACAGGGGAGCCCGGGAGCTGTTTTTT
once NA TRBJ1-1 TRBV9 CGRGPTEAFF TGCGGGAGGGGTCCCACTGAAGCTTTCTTT
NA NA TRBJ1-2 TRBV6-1 CASSELTGYGYTF TGTGCCAGCAGTGAACTTACTGGGTATGGCTACACCTTC
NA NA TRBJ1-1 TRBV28 CASSFALPRATEAFF TGTGCCAGCAGTTTCGCGTTGCCGAGAGCCACTGAAGCTTTCTTT
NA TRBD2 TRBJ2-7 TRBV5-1 CASSQGGSGFYEQYF TGCGCCAGCAGTCAGGGCGGGAGCGGTTTCTATGAGCAGTACTTC
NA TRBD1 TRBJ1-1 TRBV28 CASDTGGTEAFF TGTGCCAGCGATACAGGGGGCACTGAAGCTTTCTTT